The entry below describes one T cell receptor (beta chain). The identical CDR3 is also encoded by other nucleotide sequences in the sample. The data were taken from a study of control samples from healthy donors and cancer patients. Repertoires were generated with immunoSEQ multiplex PCR, while TCRdb's copy carries only in-frame clones and drops some. The profile shows 350,000 to 450,000 clones, around nine tenths of them singletons. The V segment lost 0 bases and the J segment 1 base; nucleotides outside the gene matches: 12. Germline CDR1 and CDR2: SGHVS and FQNEAQ. This CDR3 is built from 20 residues.

The clonotype comes from a man aged 40-55 years with head and neck cancer. The V call is TRBV7-8, the J call TRBJ2-2; TRBD2 matches 9 bases. Sequenced material: PBMCs. This CDR3 is CASSLAPGLAGELNTGELFF. For the CDR3, the DNA is TGTGCCAGCAGCTTAGCCCCGGGATTAGCGGGGGAATTGAACACCGGGGAGCTGTTTTTT.